This T cell receptor beta chain emerged from a study of blood T cell repertoires in COVID-19. The length of the CDR3 is 15 residues. CDR1 is SGHKS, CDR2 YYEKEE, per germline (reference sequence). V was cut by 5 bases and J by 3 bases, with 16 bases left in between. Repertoires were generated with immunoSEQ multiplex PCR, while TCRdb's copy carries only in-frame clones and drops some. The table lists 200,000 to 300,000 clones, 70% to 90% of them singletons. The material sequenced was peripheral blood. V usage is TRBV5-5 and J usage is TRBJ2-3; perhaps TRBD2 as D (5 bases). The receptor was derived from a woman aged 25 to 39 with COVID-19, enrolled during active disease. The CDR3 reads CASSHQRGRTDTQYF. CDR3 DNA: TGTGCCAGCAGTCACCAACGGGGTAGGACAGATACGCAGTATTTT.